The rows below give T cell receptor beta chains drawn from one sample of a study of CD8+CD57+ T cells in acquired aplastic anemia. MiXCR, run by TCRdb on the reads, gives a single entry per CDR3 protein. Among some 180,000 distinct CDR3 sequences listed, approximately 49% were seen once. Material for sequencing was sorted CD4+, CD8+, or CD8+CD57+ T cells (not recorded which) from PBMCs. These receptor sequences come from a human donor in good health. The conserved cysteine and the conserved F or W are not part of the CDR3 here. The D gene is left open where the match is weak.

j_gene,d_gene,v_gene,CDR3aa
TRBJ2-5,TRBD1,TRBV2,ASGTVFRETQY
TRBJ2-7,TRBD2,TRBV6-2/TRBV6-3,ASNGLAAPPEQY
TRBJ2-5,.,TRBV2,ASSAEVAETQY
TRBJ2-7,TRBD2,TRBV5-1,ASSGRLAGGPNINSYEQY
TRBJ1-6,.,TRBV6-2/TRBV6-3,ASSYSRLESSYNSPLH
TRBJ1-2,.,TRBV7-9,ASSPRTSGYT
TRBJ1-1,TRBD1,TRBV18,ASSLGQGGMNTEAF
TRBJ2-5,.,TRBV7-8,ASSVRWVERETQY
TRBJ1-6,.,TRBV20-1,SARDGDLSPLH
TRBJ1-1,.,TRBV7-8,ASSFKQGTEAF
TRBJ2-7,.,TRBV4-2,ASSLFESQTSISYEQY
TRBJ2-3,.,TRBV24-1,ATSDVRGSDTQY
TRBJ2-7,.,TRBV6-6,ASSYKGSYEQY
TRBJ2-5,.,TRBV10-1,ASSELQLGETQY
TRBJ2-1,.,TRBV29-1,SAVTPYNEQF
TRBJ2-7,.,TRBV28,ASSRGGFSYEQY
TRBJ1-6,.,TRBV5-1,ASSLVWVSHNSPLH
TRBJ2-1,TRBD2,TRBV18,ASSIAGYNEQF
TRBJ2-3,.,TRBV20-1,SASYRGSTDTQY
TRBJ2-2,.,TRBV12-5,ASGLVQSVTGELF
TRBJ2-3,TRBD2,TRBV11-2,ASSRTSGSVTDTQY
TRBJ1-4,.,TRBV4-2,ASSAGRAEGSIFEKLF
TRBJ2-3,.,TRBV25-1,ASSDPRTPGGTDTQY
TRBJ2-1,TRBD2,TRBV12-3/TRBV12-4,ASGRLAEYNEQF
TRBJ1-6,.,TRBV2,ASSWGYGSPLH
TRBJ2-7,.,TRBV6-1,ASSEPGVAYEQY
TRBJ1-6,TRBD1,TRBV20-1,SARTGNSPLH
TRBJ2-1,.,TRBV19,ASTEGSSYNEQF
TRBJ1-5,.,TRBV7-3,ASSRDRSGPQH
TRBJ1-3,.,TRBV6-1,ASSEIRVGSGNTIY
TRBJ1-1,TRBD1,TRBV10-3,AISAGTGISGNTEAF
TRBJ2-5,TRBD1,TRBV9,ASSARGLFGETQY
TRBJ2-1,.,TRBV7-8,ASSISGGTYNEQF
TRBJ2-3,TRBD2,TRBV24-1,ATNRLRESLDTQY
TRBJ2-1,.,TRBV19,ASSIDGSLSYNEQF
TRBJ1-2,.,TRBV5-4,ASSLGQPFYGYT
TRBJ1-2,TRBD1,TRBV24-1,ATSGTGAYGYT
TRBJ2-4,TRBD2,TRBV20-1,SALVRLAGGLDKNIQY
TRBJ2-1,TRBD2,TRBV13,ASSSSTSGVYNEQF
TRBJ2-3,TRBD2,TRBV30,AWSSGRVEEDTQY
TRBJ2-1,TRBD2,TRBV6-2/TRBV6-3,ASSYPTSGSPRNEQF
TRBJ2-7,.,TRBV7-9,ASSLAEYYEQY
TRBJ2-1,TRBD2,TRBV25-1,ARSSSGSTLSYNEQF
TRBJ2-7,.,TRBV10-3,AISEGGGYEQY
TRBJ2-5,TRBD1,TRBV20-1,SAIDRGGEETQY
TRBJ1-2,.,TRBV28,ASSLGSAMNYGYT
TRBJ1-5,.,TRBV20-1,SASPNRGGNQPQH
TRBJ1-6,.,TRBV6-1,ASSGNSPLH
TRBJ2-7,.,TRBV2,ASSVGEQY
TRBJ2-6,TRBD2,TRBV2,ASTWDGRSGANVLT
TRBJ2-3,.,TRBV6-1,ASSRDPRDTQY
TRBJ2-7,TRBD2,TRBV4-2,ASSQDRLAGGPKEQY